The TCR beta chain under discussion was sequenced for a study of shared clonotypes between healthy human individuals. Study summary: Each donor's CD4 naive and CD4 memory cells filled three plates apiece, CD8 naive two, and CD8 memory one. Study observations and caveats: The generation probabilities recorded for non-shared clonotypes fell below those of clonotypes shared by all four donors.

The assay was carried out at the deep level. Each cell subset's genomic DNA was divided evenly among several immunoSEQ plates. TCRdb's copy holds only in-frame clones and misses some; the assay was immunoSEQ multiplex PCR. The sample gives 2 million to 2.5 million clones, approximately 94% of which show up once; more than 1.5% is in the top ten. This CDR3 is 11 amino acids long. Germline V lookup: CDR1 MGHDK, CDR2 SYGVNS. V shed 8 bases and J shed 1 base, with 5 bases lying between them. CD45RO-negative CD8 cells positively selected for CCR7 made up the naive population, which excluded terminally differentiated effector memory CD45RA+ cells. Concerning this clone: What it binds is unknown.

The receptor's source is a man younger than 30 in good health. Some clones in this sample may be carry-over from other donors' samples. Sequencing was carried out using naive CD8+ T cells from PBMCs. The chain links TRBV25-1 to TRBJ1-1; D is ambiguous. The DNA for the CDR3 is TGTGCCAGCGGATGGAACACTGAAGCTTTCTTT. It translates to CASGWNTEAFF. The full variable domain, completed using reference TRBV25-1 and TRBJ1-1, is EADIYQTPRYLVIGTGKKITLECSQTMGHDKMYWYQQDPGMELHLIHYSYGVNSTEKGDLSSESTVSRIRTEHFPLTLESARPSHTSQYLCASGWNTEAFFGQGTRLTVV.